The next 29 T cell receptor beta chains were all read from a single sample in a study of graft-versus-host responses after intestinal transplantation. Only in-frame clones appear in the TCRdb table, and some are missing; sequencing was by immunoSEQ multiplex PCR. The sample records roughly 110,000 clones, 85% to 95% being singletons. What these receptors recognize is not known. The source material was unstimulated CD4+ T cells sorted from spleen or lymph node cells, sampled before transplant. The receptor source for this set is a human donor who was the organ donor for an intestinal transplant.

The chain uses TRBV10-3 and TRBJ2-3, with 14 bases that match TRBD2. The CDR3 is 14 amino acids. CDR1 is ENHRY and CDR2 is SYGVKD in the germline V gene. The ends lost 10 bases at V and 4 bases at J; junction bases unmatched: 4. The chain's CDR3 is CATRLAGGADTQYF. The CDR3 nucleotides read TGTGCCACGCGACTAGCGGGAGGGGCAGATACGCAGTATTTT.

This chain's CDR3 is CSALSGRAWNEQFF. CDR3 nucleotides: TGCAGCGCCTTAAGCGGGAGGGCCTGGAATGAGCAGTTCTTC. The chain has TRBV29-1 and TRBJ2-1; TRBD2 agrees at 10 bases. Looked up from germline, CDR1 is SQVTM and CDR2 is ANQGSEA. After removal of 7 bases from V and 7 bases from J, the junction contained 10 bases not matched to a gene. The CDR3 consists of 14 residues.

On this clone itself: One junction end does not reproduce the germline sequence, and a read error may be involved. CDR3 loop: CAPAGTYGHTF. The CDR3 coding sequence is TGTGCCCCAGCAGGTACTTATGGCCACACCTTC. The V and J genes are TRBV19 and TRBJ1-2; D remains unclear. The CDR3 contains 11 residues. CDR1 is LNHDA and CDR2 is SQIVND in the germline V gene (reference sequence).

The chain joins TRBV2 to TRBJ2-1; D gene uncertain. Per the germline V gene, CDR1 is SNHLY and CDR2 is FYNNEI. V lost 0 bases, J lost 6 bases, and 12 bases lay in between. The CDR3 sequence is 15 residues long. CDR3 nucleotides: TGTGCCAGCAGTGAAGCGCTTCAGGCCCCCAATGAGCAGTTCTTC. Translation gives CASSEALQAPNEQFF. Based on the CDR3 plus reference TRBV2 and TRBJ2-1, the full variable domain is EPEVTQTPSHQVTQMGQEVILRCVPISNHLYFYWYRQILGQKVEFLVSFYNNEISEKSEIFDDQFSVERPDGSNFTLKIRSTKLEDSAMYFCASSEALQAPNEQFFGPGTRLTVL.

The rearrangement links TRBV4-2 to TRBJ2-1; weak D call: TRBD1 (7 bases). The length of the CDR3 is 17 residues. Germline V gives CDR1 LGHNA, CDR2 YNFKEQ. V gave up 5 bases and J gave up 0 bases, with 17 bases separating them. Here the CDR3 DNA reads TGTGCCAGCAGCGAAGGTGGCGGGGACAGCTCCTACAATGAGCAGTTCTTC. This codes for CASSEGGGDSSYNEQFF.

The V call is TRBV4-2, the J call TRBJ2-7, with D perhaps matching TRBD1 (5 bases). The CDR3 has 13 amino acids. Trimming cost V 0 bases and J 4 bases, with 7 bases left between them. Looked up from germline, CDR1 is LGHNA and CDR2 is YNFKEQ. The CDR3 DNA follows: TGTGCCAGCAGCCAAGACAGGGCTTACGAGCAGTACTTC. This codes for CASSQDRAYEQYF.

The chain employs TRBV6-5 and TRBJ1-5; D gene uncertain. CDR1 is MNHEY, CDR2 SVGAGI, per germline. V lost 5 bases and J lost 0, with 11 bases in between. The CDR3 loop spans 15 amino acids. CDR3 DNA: TGTGCCAGCAGTCCGGACGTTTATAGCAATCAGCCCCAGCATTTT. It translates to CASSPDVYSNQPQHF.

The chain couples TRBV27 to TRBJ2-3; no clear D gene. Trimming took 2 bases from V and 3 from J, leaving 12 bases between them. This CDR3 is built from 15 residues. Germline loops: CDR1 MNHEY, CDR2 SMNVEV (reference sequence). The CDR3 bases are TGTGCCAGCAGTTTAGCTCCTGGACGGACAGATACGCAGTATTTT. This gives the protein CASSLAPGRTDTQYF.

The chain links TRBV4-3 to TRBJ2-2, with TRBD2 identical over 9 bases. J gave up 3 bases and V 1 base, and 6 bases lay outside the gene matches. This CDR3 contains 17 residues. Germline V CDR1 and CDR2: LGHNA, YSLEER. The DNA of the CDR3 is TGCGCCAGCAGCCAAGTGCTAGCGGGAAGGTACACCGGGGAGCTGTTTTTT. This gives the protein CASSQVLAGRYTGELFF.

This rearrangement joins TRBV13 to TRBJ1-2; TRBD1 matches 9 bases. Germline CDR1 reads PRHDT; CDR2 reads FYEKMQ (reference sequence). CDR3 size: 13 residues. V shed 5 bases and J 7 bases; nucleotides not matched to a gene: 5. CDR3 nucleotides: TGTGCCAGCAGCCTTGACAGGGGGGGTGGCTACACCTTC. Translation: CASSLDRGGGYTF.

The chain has TRBV5-1 and TRBJ2-2; TRBD1 matches 7 bases. With V trimmed by 1 base and J by 1 base, 1 base remained unmatched. The CDR3 is made up of 15 amino acids. Germline assignment: CDR1 SGHRS and CDR2 YFSETQ. CDR3 bases: TGCGCCAGCAGCTTGAGACAGGGGAACACCGGGGAGCTGTTTTTT. It encodes CASSLRQGNTGELFF. Full variable domain (missing parts from reference TRBV5-1 and TRBJ2-2): KAGVTQTPRYLIKTRGQQVTLSCSPISGHRSVSWYQQTPGQGLQFLFEYFSETQRNKGNFPGRFSGRQFSNSRSEMNVSTLELGDSALYLCASSLRQGNTGELFFGEGSRLTVL.

V and J are TRBV12-5 and TRBJ2-5, with TRBD2 matching 11 bases. The V and J ends lost 10 bases and 4 bases, in that order; junction bases with no gene match: 8. The CDR3 loop spans 14 amino acids. Germline CDR1 LGHNT, CDR2 FRNRAP. For the CDR3, the DNA is TGTGCTACACAACTAGCGGGAGTTGCAGAGACCCAGTACTTC. Its translation: CATQLAGVAETQYF.

The chain recombines TRBV28 with TRBJ1-2; 7 nucleotides agree with TRBD1. Germline assignment: CDR1 MDHEN and CDR2 SYDVKM. CDR3 size: 15 residues. Trimming removed 6 bases from V and 4 bases from J; junction bases left unmatched: 11. Here the CDR3 DNA reads TGTGCCAGCAGGTGGGGACAGCTTTACCCCTATGGCTACACCTTC. This codes for CASRWGQLYPYGYTF.

J is TRBJ1-1 and V is TRBV19, with a weak D call TRBD1 (6 bases). Between the trimmed V and J ends, which lost 7 bases and 0 bases, there was a span of 9 bases. The germline V gene has CDR1 LNHDA and CDR2 SQIVND (reference sequence). There are 13 residues in the CDR3. CDR3 nucleotide sequence: TGTGCCAGTACAGGGGTAGTGAACACTGAAGCTTTCTTT. Translating gives CASTGVVNTEAFF.

The chain recombines TRBV5-6 with TRBJ2-1; 7 nucleotides match TRBD2. This CDR3 has 14 amino acids. The trim removed 4 bases at V and 4 bases at J, leaving 5 bases unmatched. CDR1 is SGHDT and CDR2 is YYEEEE in the germline V gene. The CDR3 DNA follows: TGTGCCAGCAGCCCCCGGGACTATTACAATGAGCAGTTCTTC. It specifies CASSPRDYYNEQFF.

The genes are TRBV18 and TRBJ2-7; D call uncertain. Germline CDR1 reads KGHSH; CDR2 reads LQKENI. Trimming shortened V by 2 bases and J by 2 bases, and 7 bases separated the two germline ends. This CDR3 has 13 residues. The CDR3 loop reads CASSPSTPYEQYF. In nucleotides, the CDR3 is TGTGCCAGCTCACCATCGACACCCTACGAGCAGTACTTC.

DNA of the CDR3: TGTGCCAGCAGACTTCATCTGGGACGGGAAGCTTTCTTT. This sequence encodes CASRLHLGREAFF. This chain uses TRBV6-5 with TRBJ1-1; TRBD1 might be the D (5 bases). The germline CDR1 and CDR2 sequences are MNHEY and SVGAGI. V was shortened by 6 bases and J by 8 bases, with 16 bases between the two germline ends. There are 13 residues in the CDR3.

The V call is TRBV11-2, the J call TRBJ2-7, with 9 nucleotides matching TRBD1. This CDR3 region has 15 residues. With 5 bases clipped from V and 3 bases from J, the junction kept 8 bases outside the gene matches. CDR1 and CDR2 from the germline V gene are SGHAT and FQNNGV. This CDR3 is CASSPPGQGVYEQYF. The DNA of the CDR3 is TGTGCCAGCAGCCCCCCGGGACAGGGAGTCTACGAGCAGTACTTC.

This chain joins TRBV7-9 and TRBJ1-4; D gene uncertain. CDR3 size: 14 residues. CDR1 and CDR2 (germline): SEHNR, FQNEAQ (reference sequence). V dropped 7 bases and J dropped 1 base, with 10 bases sitting between them. Here the CDR3 reads CASTNSITNEKLFF. The CDR3 DNA reads as TGTGCCAGCACCAACAGCATAACTAATGAAAAACTGTTTTTT.

The rearrangement links TRBV6-1 to TRBJ1-5; D gene ambiguous. The CDR3 contains 15 residues. V dropped 5 bases and J dropped 2 bases, with 13 bases sitting between them. The germline CDR1 and CDR2 sequences are MNHNS and SASEGT. The CDR3 bases are TGTGCCAGCAGTCGTCGGCTTTTTGGCAATCAGCCCCAGCATTTT. Encoded protein: CASSRRLFGNQPQHF.

The chain links TRBV19 to TRBJ1-2, with D possibly TRBD1 on 6 matching bases. The germline V gene has CDR1 LNHDA and CDR2 SQIVND (reference sequence). Trimming took 5 bases from V and 4 from J, leaving 14 bases between them. CDR3 size: 14 residues. The CDR3 DNA reads TGTGCCAGTAGTTCCCTCCGGGACATCTATGGCTACACCTTC. Translated, it gives CASSSLRDIYGYTF. The entire variable domain, with the rest obtained from reference TRBV19 and TRBJ1-2, is as follows: DGGITQSPKYLFRKEGQNVTLSCEQNLNHDAMYWYRQDPGQGLRLIYYSQIVNDFQKGDIAEGYSVSREKKESFPLTVTSAQKNPTAFYLCASSSLRDIYGYTFGSGTRLTVV.

The V call is TRBV5-1, the J call TRBJ2-7; TRBD1 agrees at 9 bases. Germline V gives CDR1 SGHRS, CDR2 YFSETQ. CDR3 size: 15 residues. V dropped 0 bases and J dropped 2; count of bases not matched to a gene: 3. The CDR3 here is CASSLDGTGTYEQYF. CDR3 coding DNA: TGCGCCAGCAGCTTGGACGGGACAGGGACCTACGAGCAGTACTTC.

This clone came up once. The chain couples TRBV9 to TRBJ2-2, with D tentatively TRBD2 (6 bases). The CDR3 spans 18 residues. CDR1 is SGDLS, CDR2 YYNGEE, per germline. Trimming left V 1 base short and J 5 bases short, with 21 bases between. Written as DNA, the CDR3 is TGTGCCAGCAGCGTAAGCGTAGGAGCGGGCCGGAGTACCGGGGAGCTGTTTTTT. It translates to CASSVSVGAGRSTGELFF.

J is TRBJ1-3 and V is TRBV27, with D hard to call. Germline V gene lookup returns CDR1 MNHEY and CDR2 SMNVEV (reference sequence). CDR3 size: 15 residues. Deletions cut 4 bases from V and 0 bases from J, with 10 bases between. DNA of the CDR3: TGTGCCAGCAGTTCCCATCTGAGCTCTGGAAACACCATATATTTT. Amino acids: CASSSHLSSGNTIYF.

The gene calls are TRBV11-3 and TRBJ2-1; 9 positions agree with TRBD2. V shed 0 bases and J 8 bases; nucleotides not matched to a gene: 5. The CDR3 totals 15 residues. CDR1 is SGHNT, CDR2 YENEEA, per germline. This chain's CDR3 is CASSLDGAGGHEQFF. CDR3 in DNA: TGTGCCAGCAGCTTAGATGGAGCGGGAGGCCATGAGCAGTTCTTC.

V gene TRBV20-1 combines with J gene TRBJ2-1; the D is unclear. This CDR3 has 10 residues. V lost 2 bases to trimming and J lost 8 bases, with 4 bases between them. Germline V CDR1 and CDR2: DFQATT, SNEGSKA (reference sequence). The CDR3 nucleotides read TGCAGTGCTAGAAATGATGAGCAGTTCTTC. Translating it yields CSARNDEQFF.

The J gene is TRBJ1-2, the V gene TRBV28; 9 bases agree with TRBD1. The CDR3 has 13 residues. The V and J ends lost 5 bases and 5 bases, in that order; junction bases with no gene match: 3. Per germline, CDR1 MDHEN and CDR2 SYDVKM. CDR3 bases: TGTGCCAGCAGTGCTGGACAGGGGTATGGCTACACCTTC. Translation: CASSAGQGYGYTF.

The rearrangement joins TRBV6-1 to TRBJ2-1, with TRBD2 matching 7 bases. The CDR3 runs to 14 residues. The ends lost 6 bases at V and 5 bases at J; junction bases unmatched: 7. Germline V gives CDR1 MNHNS, CDR2 SASEGT. CDR3 nucleotides: TGTGCCAGCAGCCCGGGACTATACAACAATGAGCAGTTCTTC. It is translated as CASSPGLYNNEQFF.

This chain connects TRBV28 to TRBJ1-3; D may be TRBD1 (6 bases). This CDR3 has 16 amino acids. The germline V gene has CDR1 MDHEN and CDR2 SYDVKM. V lost 5 bases and J 0 bases, leaving 14 bases between the germline ends. CDR3 sequence: CASSVQGIASGNTIYF. The CDR3 nucleotides read TGTGCCAGCAGTGTACAGGGAATCGCCTCTGGAAACACCATATATTTT.